The 21 T cell receptor beta chains listed next were all sequenced from one sample in a study of metastatic and nonmetastatic thyroid tumors. With MiXCR, TCRdb called clones anew from the PCR reads. This table holds 35,000 to 55,000 clones, around a quarter found once. None of the patients had undergone any treatment ahead of thyroid surgery. Sequencing input: blood. The origin of the receptors is a male donor with papillary thyroid cancer or a benign thyroid nodule (not recorded which). Some clones in this sample may be carry-over from other donors' samples.

Ten or more counts support this clone. This rearrangement joins TRBV18 to TRBJ2-4, with TRBD1 as a possible D gene (5 bases). The germline gives CDR1 KGHSH, CDR2 LQKENI. The CDR3 has 17 residues. V lost 5 bases and J 3 bases, leaving 20 bases between the germline ends. CDR3 nucleotide sequence: TGTGCCAGCTCAGCCCTACAAGGGGCGCTTGGCAAAAACATTCAGTACTTC. Translating gives CASSALQGALGKNIQYF.

The V gene is TRBV5-6, the J gene TRBJ2-3, with 11 bases aligning to TRBD2. V was clipped by 0 bases and J by 2 bases; unmatched bases: 2. The V gene's germline CDR1 is SGHDT and CDR2 YYEEEE. The CDR3 runs to 16 residues. The CDR3 sequence is CASSLASGRHTDTQYF. The CDR3 DNA reads as TGTGCCAGCAGCTTGGCTAGCGGGAGGCACACAGATACGCAGTATTTT.

A note on this clone: A clone one base away is much larger, so this may be a read error. The conserved closing phenylalanine or tryptophan is absent in this CDR3, likely reflecting a read error. The J gene is TRBJ2-1, the V gene TRBV5-6; weak D call: TRBD1 (6 bases). The V end lost 0 bases, the J end lost 5 bases, and 15 bases lay between the germline ends. Per germline, CDR1 SGHDT and CDR2 YYEEEE. There are 16 residues in the CDR3. For the CDR3, the DNA is TGTGCCAGCAGCTTGGACAGGGTTAATTTTAACAATGAGCAGTTCCTC. Amino acids: CASSLDRVNFNNEQFL.

This clone was detected only a few times. The CDR3 reads CASSINQNTEAFF. CDR3 in DNA: TGTGCCAGTAGTATCAATCAGAACACTGAAGCTTTCTTT. J is TRBJ1-1 and V is TRBV19; D gene ambiguous. Germline V CDR1 and CDR2: LNHDA, SQIVND (reference sequence). CDR3 length equals 13 residues. The V gene lost 3 bases and the J gene lost 1 base, with 6 bases spanning the gap. The variable domain in full, completed from reference TRBV19 and TRBJ1-1, reads DGGITQSPKYLFRKEGQNVTLSCEQNLNHDAMYWYRQDPGQGLRLIYYSQIVNDFQKGDIAEGYSVSREKKESFPLTVTSAQKNPTAFYLCASSINQNTEAFFGQGTRLTVV.

This clone appeared many times. V usage is TRBV6-6 and J usage is TRBJ2-1; 12 nucleotides line up with TRBD1. The CDR3 is 14 amino acids. J lost 15 bases, V lost 2 bases, and 8 bases had no gene match. Germline assignment: CDR1 MNHNY and CDR2 SVGAGI (reference sequence). The CDR3 spells CASSYAGQGAWRFF. DNA of the CDR3: TGTGCCAGCAGTTACGCGGGACAGGGGGCATGGAGGTTCTTC.

V and J are TRBV20-1 and TRBJ2-1, with D possibly TRBD2 on 5 matching bases. The CDR3 covers 17 residues. In germline, CDR1 is DFQATT, CDR2 SNEGSKA (reference sequence). Trimming cost V 0 bases and J 0 bases, with 15 bases left between them. The CDR3 sequence is CSARDSTRGSSYNEQFF. The CDR3 DNA reads as TGCAGTGCTAGAGATTCCACTCGAGGGAGCTCCTACAATGAGCAGTTCTTC.

The chain uses TRBV4-2 and TRBJ2-2, with D tentatively TRBD2 (6 bases). Germline CDR1 and CDR2: LGHNA and YNFKEQ. Trimming cost V 0 bases and J 4 bases, with 12 bases left between them. The CDR3 covers 16 residues. CDR3 residues: CASSQDVDGSTGELFF. The CDR3 region has the DNA TGTGCCAGCAGCCAAGATGTAGACGGGAGCACCGGGGAGCTGTTTTTT.

Ten or more counts support this clone. This rearrangement joins TRBV11-1 to TRBJ2-1; TRBD2 aligns across 13 bases. Germline V gene data show CDR1 as SGHAT and CDR2 as FQDESV (reference sequence). The J segment lost 7 bases and the V segment lost 5 bases, leaving 5 bases of the junction unmatched. The CDR3 has 15 residues. The CDR3 region is CASSRTSGSRNEQFF. The CDR3 DNA reads as TGTGCCAGCAGCCGGACTAGCGGGAGTCGGAATGAGCAGTTCTTC.

On this clone: One end of the junction fails to match germline, which may point to a read error. The V and J genes are TRBV5-1 and TRBJ2-1; the D gene could be TRBD1 or TRBD2 (5 bases each). CDR1 is SGHRS, CDR2 YFSETQ, per germline. The CDR3 contains 17 residues. CDR3 DNA: TGCGCCAGCAGCTTAAATATGGGGGTTAGCTCCTACAATGAGCGGTTCTTC. Translated, it gives CASSLNMGVSSYNERFF.

This clone was observed a few times. This rearrangement joins TRBV2 to TRBJ1-4; D may be TRBD1 (5 bases). The CDR3 sequence is 14 residues long. Germline values: CDR1 SNHLY, CDR2 FYNNEI. V was pared by 3 bases and J by 5 bases, with 10 bases between. CDR3 DNA: TGTGCCAGCAGTGAGGGGACTAGGAATGAAAAACTGTTTTTT. This gives the protein CASSEGTRNEKLFF.

The genes are TRBV4-3 and TRBJ2-7; 9 nucleotides agree with TRBD1. Looked up from germline, CDR1 is LGHNA and CDR2 is YSLEER. The J segment lost 3 bases and the V segment lost 1 base, leaving 4 bases of the junction unmatched. The length of the CDR3 is 15 residues. The DNA of the CDR3 is TGCGCCAGCAGCCAAGGCGGGACAGGGCTCTACGAGCAGTACTTC. Encoded protein: CASSQGGTGLYEQYF.

CDR3 protein: CASSSKLTRARGYTF. The DNA of the CDR3 is TGTGCCAGCAGTTCCAAACTAACACGGGCCCGGGGCTACACCTTC. The chain joins TRBV6-1 to TRBJ1-2, with unresolved D. Trimming took 5 bases from V and 8 from J, leaving 21 bases between them. The germline V gene has CDR1 MNHNS and CDR2 SASEGT. The CDR3 has 15 amino acids.

The chain's CDR3 is CASSLFQTNTEAFF. The CDR3 DNA sequence: TGCGCCAGCAGCTTGTTTCAGACCAACACTGAAGCTTTCTTT. The chain recombines TRBV5-1 with TRBJ1-1; D ambiguous. The germline V gene has CDR1 SGHRS and CDR2 YFSETQ. Trimming took 1 base from V and 2 from J, leaving 9 bases between them. CDR3 size: 14 residues.

This clone was counted ten times or more. The chain links TRBV19 to TRBJ1-4; TRBD1 agrees at 8 bases. V trimming: 6 bases; J trimming: 6 bases; junction bases outside the gene matches: 6. Germline V gene sequence: CDR1 LNHDA, CDR2 SQIVND (reference sequence). The CDR3 is 14 amino acids. The CDR3 bases are TGTGCCAGTAGCCCAGGGGGCGCGGATGAAAAACTGTTTTTT. It is translated as CASSPGGADEKLFF. Supplemented by reference TRBV19 and TRBJ1-4, the full variable domain reads DGGITQSPKYLFRKEGQNVTLSCEQNLNHDAMYWYRQDPGQGLRLIYYSQIVNDFQKGDIAEGYSVSREKKESFPLTVTSAQKNPTAFYLCASSPGGADEKLFFGSGTQLSVL.

This clone was recorded a few times. The V gene is TRBV20-1, the J gene TRBJ2-7; D call uncertain. V lost 6 bases and J 3 bases, leaving 15 bases between the germline ends. Germline loops: CDR1 DFQATT, CDR2 SNEGSKA (reference sequence). This CDR3 has 13 residues. CDR3 in DNA: TGCAGTGCCCCGGCCGAGGACCTCTACGAGCAGTACTTC. It is translated as CSAPAEDLYEQYF.

Ten or more counts support this clone. The chain uses TRBV6-1 and TRBJ2-5, with TRBD2 matching 7 bases. Trimming at V came to 10 bases and at J to 2 bases, leaving 19 bases not matched to a gene. The CDR3 consists of 17 residues. Germline V gene data show CDR1 as MNHNS and CDR2 as SASEGT. The CDR3: CATKMGTKVERQETQYF. CDR3 coding DNA: TGTGCCACCAAAATGGGGACTAAAGTTGAGAGACAAGAGACCCAGTACTTC.

This chain connects TRBV6-2 or TRBV6-3 to TRBJ2-1; 7 nucleotides line up with TRBD2. In germline, CDR1 is MNHEY, CDR2 SVGEGT. V lost 8 bases to trimming and J lost 5 bases; unmatched junction nucleotides: 12. The CDR3 consists of 15 residues. CDR3: CASLLGASGDNEQFF. CDR3 DNA: TGTGCCAGCTTACTAGGGGCTAGCGGAGACAATGAGCAGTTCTTC.

This clone was observed a few times. The gene calls are TRBV9 and TRBJ2-3, with D maybe TRBD2 (5 bases). CDR3 length: 12 amino acids. V was pared by 0 bases and J by 6 bases, with 5 bases between. From germline, CDR1 is SGDLS and CDR2 YYNGEE. The CDR3 loop reads CASSVGEDTQYF. The CDR3 region has the DNA TGTGCCAGCAGCGTAGGGGAGGATACGCAGTATTTT.

This chain connects TRBV20-1 to TRBJ1-1; no definite D call. CDR1 DFQATT and CDR2 SNEGSKA come from the germline V gene (reference sequence). V lost 5 bases, J lost 4 bases, and 11 bases lay in between. The CDR3 has 12 residues. The CDR3 DNA is TGCAGTGCTCCCAGTAAGGGCACTGAAGCTTTCTTT. Protein product: CSAPSKGTEAFF.

The chain links TRBV4-2 to TRBJ2-7; D possibly corresponds to TRBD2 (5 bases). TRBJ2-1 matches the DNA end more closely, so the J call is doubtful. The CDR3 totals 15 residues. The germline V gene encodes CDR1 LGHNA and CDR2 YNFKEQ. This CDR3 is CASSQEAPSGNEQFF. DNA of the CDR3: TGTGCCAGCAGCCAAGAAGCGCCGAGCGGTAATGAGCAGTTCTTC.

The gene calls are TRBV15 and TRBJ2-2; D assignment may be TRBD1 or TRBD2 (5 bases each). The germline V and J ends were trimmed by 1 base and 6 bases, with 15 bases remaining between them. In germline, CDR1 is LNHNV, CDR2 YYDKDF (reference sequence). This CDR3 has 16 amino acids. The CDR3 loop is CATSRGPGKGSGELFF. The CDR3 region has the DNA TGTGCCACCAGCAGAGGACCGGGAAAGGGGTCCGGGGAGCTGTTTTTT. The full variable domain, its missing parts supplied by reference TRBV15 and TRBJ2-2, is DAMVIQNPRYQVTQFGKPVTLSCSQTLNHNVMYWYQQKSSQAPKLLFHYYDKDFNNEADTPDNFQSRRPNTSFCFLDIRSPGLGDTAMYLCATSRGPGKGSGELFFGEGSRLTVL.